One and the same sample provided the 13 T cell receptor beta chains below, sequenced in a study of shared clonotypes between healthy human individuals. Sequencing used immunoSEQ multiplex PCR; TCRdb keeps in-frame clones, though not all of them. The table lists millions of clones, 85% to 95% of them singletons. Sequenced sample: naive CD4+ T cells sorted from blood. Noted subset: CD45RA+ positively selected. All receptors derive from a man aged 18 to 30 in good health.

The V and J genes are TRBV18 and TRBJ1-3, with TRBD1 identical over 8 bases. This CDR3 is 17 amino acids long. Unmatched junction bases numbered 8, after V lost 1 base and J lost 3 bases. Germline-derived CDR1 and CDR2 are KGHSH and LQKENI. CDR3: CASSPRPLDRVGNTIYF. The DNA for the CDR3 is TGTGCCAGCTCACCACGCCCCCTGGACAGGGTTGGAAACACCATATATTTT.

The V call is TRBV5-4, the J call TRBJ1-1; 8 bases fit TRBD1. CDR1 and CDR2 from the germline V gene are SGHNT and YYREEE (reference sequence). Trimming took 4 bases from V and 2 from J; bases not matched to a gene: 10. CDR3 length: 16 residues. The CDR3 region has the DNA TGTGCCAGCAGCCTTCCCTCGGACAGGGTTAACACTGAAGCTTTCTTT. Residues: CASSLPSDRVNTEAFF.

The chain couples TRBV28 to TRBJ1-1; D may be TRBD1 (5 bases). The CDR3 has 14 amino acids. V dropped 7 bases and J dropped 4 bases, with 16 bases sitting between them. Germline assignment: CDR1 MDHEN and CDR2 SYDVKM. The CDR3 nucleotides read TGTGCCAGCACCCTTCTAGCAGGGAGCACTGAAGCTTTCTTT. It translates to CASTLLAGSTEAFF.

The chain carries TRBV2 and TRBJ2-2, with 8 bases that match TRBD1. V shed 3 bases and J 5 bases; nucleotides not matched to a gene: 5. The CDR3 runs to 15 residues. The germline CDR1 and CDR2 sequences are SNHLY and FYNNEI. Here the CDR3 DNA reads TGTGCCAGCAGTGACCAGGGGGCTACGACCGGGGAGCTGTTTTTT. It translates to CASSDQGATTGELFF.

This rearrangement joins TRBV5-1 to TRBJ1-1; the match to TRBD1 covers 10 bases. With 5 bases clipped from V and 6 bases from J, the junction kept 7 bases outside the gene matches. Germline lookup yields CDR1 SGHRS and CDR2 YFSETQ. The CDR3 contains 14 residues. The chain's CDR3 is CASRTGTGVSEAFF. CDR3 sequence (DNA): TGCGCCAGCAGGACCGGGACAGGGGTTTCTGAAGCTTTCTTT.

The CDR3: CASSHPATNEKLFF. The CDR3 DNA sequence: TGCGCCAGCAGCCACCCAGCAACTAATGAAAAACTGTTTTTT. The rearrangement links TRBV4-1 to TRBJ1-4; D unclear. Trimming pared 3 bases from V and 0 bases from J, leaving 5 bases between. This CDR3 comprises 14 residues. Germline V CDR1 and CDR2: MGHRA, YSYEKL.

The chain recombines TRBV30 with TRBJ2-3, with 9 bases identical to TRBD2. The CDR3 totals 14 residues. CDR1 and CDR2 from the germline V gene are GTSNPN and SVGIG (reference sequence). V was pared by 4 bases and J by 0 bases, with 2 bases of the junction left unmatched. The DNA of the CDR3 is TGTGCCTGGACTAGCGGGACGAGCACAGATACGCAGTATTTT. Residues: CAWTSGTSTDTQYF.

The rearrangement joins TRBV7-2 to TRBJ2-7; TRBD2 might be the D (6 bases). Looked up from germline, CDR1 is SGHTA and CDR2 is FQGNSA. The germline V and J ends were trimmed by 1 base and 2 bases, with 15 bases remaining between them. The CDR3 spans 16 residues. CDR3 sequence (DNA): TGTGCCAGCAGCTTAGTTGTAGTGGGAGGTACCTACGAGCAGTACTTC. Residues: CASSLVVVGGTYEQYF.

This clone has just one count. The rearrangement links TRBV19 to TRBJ1-2; the D gene is possibly TRBD1 (5 bases). Germline CDR1 reads LNHDA; CDR2 reads SQIVND (reference sequence). This CDR3 has 14 amino acids. The ends were cut back, 3 bases at V and 4 bases at J, with 12 bases in the middle. CDR3 region: CASSIRDPLYGYTF. The CDR3 bases are TGTGCCAGTAGTATCCGGGACCCTCTCTATGGCTACACCTTC. Full variable domain (rest looked up from reference TRBV19 and TRBJ1-2): DGGITQSPKYLFRKEGQNVTLSCEQNLNHDAMYWYRQDPGQGLRLIYYSQIVNDFQKGDIAEGYSVSREKKESFPLTVTSAQKNPTAFYLCASSIRDPLYGYTFGSGTRLTVV.

V usage is TRBV7-9 and J usage is TRBJ1-4; D might be TRBD1 (6 bases). The CDR3 runs to 15 residues. Germline V lookup: CDR1 SEHNR, CDR2 FQNEAQ (reference sequence). Between the trimmed V and J ends, which lost 0 bases and 5 bases, there was a span of 10 bases. The CDR3 sequence: CASSLALRGNEKLFF. The DNA of the CDR3 is TGTGCCAGCAGCTTAGCGCTCAGGGGCAATGAAAAACTGTTTTTT.

The chain combines TRBV6-5 with TRBJ1-5, with D tentatively TRBD1 (5 bases). Germline V gene sequence: CDR1 MNHEY, CDR2 SVGAGI. This CDR3 contains 15 residues. V lost 8 bases and J 1 base, leaving 15 bases between the germline ends. For the CDR3, the DNA is TGTGCCAGCTGGATCCGGGACGGGAGCAATCAGCCCCAGCATTTT. Protein sequence: CASWIRDGSNQPQHF.

The chain uses TRBV5-1 and TRBJ1-3, with TRBD1 matching 7 bases. The germline gives CDR1 SGHRS, CDR2 YFSETQ. The CDR3 sequence is 15 residues long. With V trimmed by 4 bases and J by 0 bases, 4 bases remained unmatched. The CDR3 DNA reads as TGCGCCAGCAGCCTAGGGACAGTCTCTGGAAACACCATATATTTT. This sequence encodes CASSLGTVSGNTIYF.

The chain employs TRBV2 and TRBJ1-6; D is undetermined. V lost 6 bases to trimming and J lost 7 bases, with 16 bases between them. Germline lookup yields CDR1 SNHLY and CDR2 FYNNEI. CDR3 length equals 15 residues. The CDR3 sequence is CASSMDLRGNSPLHF. The CDR3 DNA reads TGTGCCAGCAGCATGGACCTACGGGGAAATTCACCCCTCCACTTT.